This T cell receptor beta chain is from a study of cytomegalovirus exposure and HLA in healthy donors. On the study more broadly: Within an early data release were around 80 million unique TCRs drawn from HLA-typed donors. Of all 400 or so donors who were genotyped, 75% to 85% belonged to the Caucasian-associated ancestry cluster. Study results and caveats: Cytomegalovirus association was listed for around 170 TCR beta chains.

As for this clone: Its antigen is undetermined.

The PCR employed 60 Vbeta primers together with 13 Jbeta primers. The data were produced by immunoSEQ multiplex PCR, yet TCRdb's version contains in-frame clones alone and is incomplete. This sample yields 150,000 to 160,000 clones, of which around 79% are seen a single time; around 7.2% belongs to the top ten. The source of this sequence is a man aged 30 to 39 in good health and CMV-seropositive. Sequencing was carried out using PBMCs.

CDR3 DNA: TGTGCCAGCAGCTCAGGCTCTGGGGCCAACGTCCTGACTTTC. Translating gives CASSSGSGANVLTF. The chain is built from TRBV7-3 and TRBJ2-6; no clear D. CDR3 size: 14 residues. V gave up 4 bases and J gave up 0 bases, with 4 bases separating them. Germline V lookup: CDR1 SGHTA, CDR2 FQGTGA.